The 15 T cell receptor beta chains below all came from one sample that was sequenced in a study of cytomegalovirus exposure and HLA in healthy donors. Profiling relied on immunoSEQ multiplex PCR, and the TCRdb table lists in-frame clones only, not all of them. The table has roughly 60,000 clones, approximately 95% seen once. Sequencing used PBMCs. Source of these receptors: a woman aged 18-29 years in good health and CMV-seropositive.

The chain is built from TRBV7-9 and TRBJ1-4; D gene uncertain. The CDR3 covers 12 residues. Trimming pared 5 bases from V and 11 bases from J, leaving 12 bases between. Germline V lookup: CDR1 SEHNR, CDR2 FQNEAQ (reference sequence). The CDR3 DNA sequence: TGTGCCAGCAGCCGAGAACCCACGAAACTGTTTTTT. It specifies CASSREPTKLFF.

This clone was observed once. The chain combines TRBV27 with TRBJ2-7, with 12 positions matching TRBD2. The CDR3 length is 17 residues. CDR1 and CDR2 (germline): MNHEY, SMNVEV (reference sequence). The junction had 13 bases not matched to a gene; V was cut back by 5 bases and J by 5 bases. The CDR3 spells CASSRKTSGGDRNEQYF. CDR3 nucleotide sequence: TGTGCCAGCAGTCGAAAGACTAGCGGGGGAGATAGGAACGAGCAGTACTTC.

The chain carries TRBV19 and TRBJ2-7, with 8 bases aligning to TRBD1. This CDR3 region has 13 residues. Germline V gene data show CDR1 as LNHDA and CDR2 as SQIVND (reference sequence). V lost 6 bases to trimming and J lost 4 bases; unmatched junction nucleotides: 5. The CDR3 DNA sequence: TGTGCCAGTAGCACAGGGGGAGCTTACGAGCAGTACTTC. This translates into CASSTGGAYEQYF.

The gene calls are TRBV18 and TRBJ2-3; D perhaps matches TRBD2 (5 bases). CDR1 KGHSH and CDR2 LQKENI come from the germline V gene. With 2 bases removed from V and 6 bases from J, the gap between germline ends came to 9 bases. The CDR3 sequence is 13 residues long. The CDR3 reads CASSPRERDTQYF. The DNA for the CDR3 is TGTGCCAGCTCACCAAGGGAGAGGGATACGCAGTATTTT.

The chain is built from TRBV7-9 and TRBJ2-4, with D possibly matching TRBD2 (6 bases). The CDR3 runs 14 residues. Germline CDR1 SEHNR, CDR2 FQNEAQ (reference sequence). V lost 5 bases, J lost 6 bases, and 14 bases lay in between. The CDR3 bases are TGTGCCAGCAGCCCCGACGGGCGGGGAAACATTCAGTACTTC. Its translation: CASSPDGRGNIQYF.

V is TRBV5-1 and J is TRBJ1-1, with D possibly matching TRBD1 (5 bases). The germline V and J ends were trimmed by 4 bases and 7 bases, with 20 bases remaining between them. The length of the CDR3 is 15 residues. CDR1 is SGHRS and CDR2 is YFSETQ in the germline V gene. The CDR3 sequence is CASSQQGLGGGEAFF. CDR3 DNA: TGCGCCAGCAGCCAGCAGGGCCTCGGCGGGGGTGAAGCTTTCTTT.

The chain has TRBV7-2 and TRBJ1-2, with D hard to call. Trimming left V 5 bases short and J 4 bases short, with 14 bases between. This CDR3 comprises 14 residues. Looked up from germline, CDR1 is SGHTA and CDR2 is FQGNSA. CDR3 in DNA: TGTGCCAGCAGCCGATCGGGAGGTACCTATGGCTACACCTTC. It is translated as CASSRSGGTYGYTF. Using reference TRBV7-2 and TRBJ1-2 for the parts outside the CDR3, the full variable domain is GAGVSQSPSNKVTEKGKDVELRCDPISGHTALYWYRQSLGQGLEFLIYFQGNSAPDKSGLPSDRFSAERTGGSVSTLTIQRTQQEDSAVYLCASSRSGGTYGYTFGSGTRLTVV.

This chain connects TRBV5-1 to TRBJ2-5; 7 bases are shared with TRBD2. This CDR3 is built from 15 residues. CDR1 is SGHRS and CDR2 is YFSETQ in the germline V gene. J gave up 0 bases and V 4 bases, and 6 bases lay outside the gene matches. The DNA of the CDR3 is TGCGCCAGCAGCCTCTCAGCGGGGAACCAAGAGACCCAGTACTTC. Encoded protein: CASSLSAGNQETQYF.

This clone was seen a single time. The chain joins TRBV9 to TRBJ2-3; TRBD2 matches 9 bases. V was pared by 4 bases and J by 2 bases, with 11 bases of the junction left unmatched. CDR1 is SGDLS, CDR2 YYNGEE, per germline. The CDR3 contains 17 residues. The chain's CDR3 is CASSPSGAGGFTDTQYF. The CDR3 nucleotides are TGTGCCAGCAGCCCCTCTGGGGCGGGAGGGTTCACAGATACGCAGTATTTT.

This chain connects TRBV4-2 to TRBJ1-4; the match to TRBD1 covers 8 bases. Germline values: CDR1 LGHNA, CDR2 YNFKEQ. J lost 7 bases, V lost 3 bases, and 7 bases had no gene match. The CDR3 totals 15 residues. CDR3 DNA sequence: TGTGCCAGCAGCCACTCGACAGGGACAGGTGAAAAACTGTTTTTT. The encoded protein is CASSHSTGTGEKLFF.

This chain connects TRBV28 to TRBJ2-5, with 8 bases fitting TRBD2. The V and J ends lost 3 bases and 5 bases, in that order; junction bases with no gene match: 5. This CDR3 spans 14 amino acids. Per germline, CDR1 MDHEN and CDR2 SYDVKM. This CDR3 is CASSFFEREETQYF. CDR3 nucleotide sequence: TGTGCCAGCAGTTTTTTTGAGCGGGAGGAGACCCAGTACTTC.

Comment on this clone: Additional DNA sequences in this sample encode the identical CDR3. This sequence joins TRBV14 and TRBJ1-1, with D unclear. V gave up 0 bases and J gave up 7 bases, with 9 bases separating them. CDR1 is SGHDN and CDR2 is FVKESK in the germline V gene. The CDR3 runs to 13 residues. Written as DNA, the CDR3 is TGTGCCAGCAGCCAAGATCGAACGGGTGAAGCTTTCTTT. It is translated as CASSQDRTGEAFF. Using reference TRBV14 and TRBJ1-1 for the parts outside the CDR3, the full variable domain is EAGVTQFPSHSVIEKGQTVTLRCDPISGHDNLYWYRRVMGKEIKFLLHFVKESKQDESGMPNNRFLAERTGGTYSTLKVQPAELEDSGVYFCASSQDRTGEAFFGQGTRLTVV.

The chain has TRBV2 and TRBJ1-5; 9 bases agree with TRBD1. Germline V gene lookup returns CDR1 SNHLY and CDR2 FYNNEI. Germline trimming cut 0 bases from V and 2 bases from J; bases unmatched to any gene: 2. This CDR3 is built from 16 residues. As DNA, the CDR3 is TGTGCCAGCAGTGAAGCGGGACAGGGCGGCAATCAGCCCCAGCATTTT. Translation gives CASSEAGQGGNQPQHF. Based on the CDR3 plus reference TRBV2 and TRBJ1-5, the full variable domain is EPEVTQTPSHQVTQMGQEVILRCVPISNHLYFYWYRQILGQKVEFLVSFYNNEISEKSEIFDDQFSVERPDGSNFTLKIRSTKLEDSAMYFCASSEAGQGGNQPQHFGDGTRLSIL.

This rearrangement joins TRBV18 to TRBJ1-2; 8 bases are a match to TRBD1. This CDR3 is built from 14 residues. The germline V gene encodes CDR1 KGHSH and CDR2 LQKENI. The ends lost 5 bases at V and 1 base at J; junction bases unmatched: 3. This CDR3 is CASSAGQDNYGYTF. The CDR3, as DNA: TGTGCCAGCTCAGCGGGACAGGATAACTATGGCTACACCTTC. Complete variable domain (other parts from reference TRBV18 and TRBJ1-2): NAGVMQNPRHLVRRRGQEARLRCSPMKGHSHVYWYRQLPEEGLKFMVYLQKENIIDESGMPKERFSAEFPKEGPSILRIQQVVRGDSAAYFCASSAGQDNYGYTFGSGTRLTVV.

The gene calls are TRBV6-6 and TRBJ1-2, with D perhaps TRBD1 (5 bases). CDR1 MNHNY and CDR2 SVGAGI come from the germline V gene (reference sequence). V dropped 9 bases and J dropped 8 bases, with 25 bases sitting between them. The CDR3 runs to 15 residues. CDR3 sequence (DNA): TGTGCCAGTGAAACTAAACAGGTTTTGAGTGTGGGCTACACCTTC. Amino acid sequence: CASETKQVLSVGYTF.